This T cell receptor (beta chain) was recorded in a study of blood T cell repertoires in COVID-19. Overall study: Nucleic acid was either cDNA or gDNA, and it came from T cells, B-cell-depleted T cells, or PBMCs.

CDR3 size: 16 residues. CDR1 is MDHEN, CDR2 SYDVKM, per germline. V shed 6 bases and J 5 bases; nucleotides not matched to a gene: 9. The table came from immunoSEQ multiplex PCR; TCRdb's copy has only in-frame clones and leaves some out. Altogether over 250,000 clones are present, 85% to 90% being singletons, with the ten largest covering 2% to 2.5%. The clonotype was recovered from a woman in her sixties or seventies in a cohort exposed to, infected with or recovered from COVID-19 (not recorded which). Sequencing was performed on PBMCs or T cells enriched from blood (not recorded which). The rearrangement links TRBV28 to TRBJ2-1; 11 bases line up with TRBD2. The CDR3 nucleotides are TGTGCCAGCAGCCTCGCACTAGCGGGAGTCGACAATGAGCAGTTCTTC. Amino acid sequence: CASSLALAGVDNEQFF. The full variable domain, rest sourced from reference TRBV28 and TRBJ2-1, is DVKVTQSSRYLVKRTGEKVFLECVQDMDHENMFWYRQDPGLGLRLIYFSYDVKMKEKGDIPEGYSVSREKKERFSLILESASTNQTSMYLCASSLALAGVDNEQFFGPGTRLTVL.